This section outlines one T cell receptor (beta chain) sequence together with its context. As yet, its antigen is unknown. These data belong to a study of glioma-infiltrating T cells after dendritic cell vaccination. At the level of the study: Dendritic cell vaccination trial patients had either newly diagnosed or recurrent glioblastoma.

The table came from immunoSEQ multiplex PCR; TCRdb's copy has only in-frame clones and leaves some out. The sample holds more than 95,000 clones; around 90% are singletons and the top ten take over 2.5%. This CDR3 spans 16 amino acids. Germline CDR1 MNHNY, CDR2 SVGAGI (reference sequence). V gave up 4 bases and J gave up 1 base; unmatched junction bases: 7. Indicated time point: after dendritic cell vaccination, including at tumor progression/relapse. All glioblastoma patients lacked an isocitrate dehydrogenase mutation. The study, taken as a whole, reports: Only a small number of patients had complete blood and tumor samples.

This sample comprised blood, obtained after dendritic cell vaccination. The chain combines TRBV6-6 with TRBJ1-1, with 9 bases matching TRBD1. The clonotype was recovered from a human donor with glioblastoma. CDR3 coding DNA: TGTGCCAGCAGTTCCCACCGGGGACAGGGGAACACTGAAGCTTTCTTT. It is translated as CASSSHRGQGNTEAFF.